Given below is one TCR beta chain in context. Its antigen is not known. The germline gives CDR1 SGHRS, CDR2 YFSETQ. The ends were cut back, 0 bases at V and 2 bases at J, with 14 bases in the middle. The CDR3 loop spans 16 amino acids. Data came from immunoSEQ multiplex PCR; TCRdb stores just in-frame clones and leaves some out. The sample includes about 47,000 clones, around nine tenths seen only once; the top ten take 7.8%. The entry originates in a study of OX40 agonist ivuxolimab in advanced cancers. Study details: The study treated patients with ivuxolimab, an agonistic anti-OX40 (CD134) antibody. Study results and caveats: More expanded clones were found, on average, in CD8+ than in CD4+ T cells.

The material was CD4+ or CD8+ T cells sorted from blood, obtained in a trial of the OX40 agonist ivuxolimab. The receptor's source is an adult with an advanced solid tumor such as melanoma, head and neck, liver or kidney cancer. The chain uses TRBV5-1 and TRBJ2-5, with D possibly TRBD1 on 5 matching bases. CDR3 coding DNA: TGCGCCAGCAGCTTGGCCTACAGGACGGCTCAAGAGACCCAGTACTTC. This codes for CASSLAYRTAQETQYF.